This entry lists 25 T cell receptor beta chains sequenced from one sample in a study of control samples from healthy donors and cancer patients. Method: immunoSEQ multiplex PCR; TCRdb's copy keeps in-frame clones and lacks some. The table lists about 120,000 clones, 92% of them singletons. The source material was blood. The receptors were sampled from a man younger than 30 in good health.

The chain employs TRBV7-6 and TRBJ2-7, with 8 bases that match TRBD1. The trim removed 0 bases at V and 3 bases at J, leaving 4 bases unmatched. Germline loops: CDR1 SGHVS, CDR2 FNYEAQ. The CDR3 has 15 residues. CDR3 DNA: TGTGCCAGCAGCTTAGCGGCAGGGGGCGGCTACGAGCAGTACTTC. It codes for CASSLAAGGGYEQYF.

This clone was counted a single time. The chain is built from TRBV2 and TRBJ1-2; D is uncertain. Germline CDR1 and CDR2: SNHLY and FYNNEI. Trimming cost V 7 bases and J 8 bases, with 11 bases left between them. The CDR3 has 11 residues. CDR3 sequence reads: CASKVRGGYTF. CDR3 coding DNA: TGTGCCAGCAAGGTCCGCGGGGGCTACACCTTC.

The rearrangement joins TRBV3-1 (or the pseudogene TRBV3-2) to TRBJ2-1; 9 bases match TRBD2. V was clipped by 4 bases and J by 4 bases; unmatched bases: 5. The CDR3 has 15 residues. CDR1 and CDR2 from the germline V gene are LGHDT and YNNKEL (reference sequence). CDR3 amino acids: CASSLLRGGYNEQFF. Written as DNA, the CDR3 is TGTGCCAGCAGCCTGTTGCGGGGGGGGTACAATGAGCAGTTCTTC.

V and J are TRBV9 and TRBJ1-2; 10 positions agree with TRBD1. CDR1 is SGDLS and CDR2 is YYNGEE in the germline V gene. CDR3 length: 15 amino acids. With 3 bases clipped from V and 2 bases from J, the junction kept 4 bases outside the gene matches. The CDR3: CASSGQGAHNYGYTF. CDR3 in DNA: TGTGCCAGCAGCGGACAGGGGGCGCACAACTATGGCTACACCTTC.

The rearrangement uses TRBV19 and TRBJ1-1; D might be TRBD1 (5 bases). The CDR3 is 14 residues long. V was clipped by 2 bases and J by 0 bases, with 7 bases between them. Germline V gene lookup returns CDR1 LNHDA and CDR2 SQIVND (reference sequence). The CDR3 nucleotides are TGTGCCAGTAGTATAAGGACATTGAACACTGAAGCTTTCTTT. It is translated as CASSIRTLNTEAFF.

The chain recombines TRBV5-5 with TRBJ1-4; TRBD1 aligns across 8 bases. The CDR3 spans 16 residues. V was clipped by 5 bases and J by 0 bases; unmatched bases: 6. Germline loops: CDR1 SGHKS, CDR2 YYEKEE (reference sequence). DNA for the CDR3: TGTGCCAGCAGTTTTCAGGGGGCGGCAACTAATGAAAAACTGTTTTTT. As protein: CASSFQGAATNEKLFF.

The chain recombines TRBV5-1 with TRBJ1-6; D possibly corresponds to TRBD1 (5 bases). The CDR3 is 15 amino acids. In germline, CDR1 is SGHRS, CDR2 YFSETQ. Trimming took 4 bases from V and 9 from J, leaving 17 bases between them. In DNA form, the CDR3 reads TGCGCCAGCAGCCCACCCGGGACCCAGGGTTCACCCCTCCACTTT. This gives the protein CASSPPGTQGSPLHF.

The rearrangement joins TRBV9 to TRBJ1-2; 8 bases are shared with TRBD1. This CDR3 spans 13 amino acids. Germline V gives CDR1 SGDLS, CDR2 YYNGEE. V lost 4 bases and J lost 8; bases outside the gene matches: 7. The CDR3 DNA follows: TGTGCCAGCAGCCCCCGGACAGGGCCGGGCTACACCTTC. Its translation: CASSPRTGPGYTF.

The J gene is TRBJ1-4, the V gene TRBV7-9; 10 nucleotides match TRBD1. The germline V gene has CDR1 SEHNR and CDR2 FQNEAQ (reference sequence). V lost 3 bases, J lost 6 bases, and 7 bases stayed unmatched. The CDR3 consists of 16 residues. The CDR3 sequence is CASSLPPGTGDEKLFF. Here the CDR3 DNA reads TGTGCCAGCAGCTTGCCCCCCGGGACAGGGGATGAAAAACTGTTTTTT. Looking up the rest from reference TRBV7-9 and TRBJ1-4 gives the full variable domain: DTGVSQNPRHKITKRGQNVTFRCDPISEHNRLYWYRQTLGQGPEFLTYFQNEAQLEKSRLLSDRFSAERPKGSFSTLEIQRTEQGDSAMYLCASSLPPGTGDEKLFFGSGTQLSVL.

This chain links TRBV6-5 with TRBJ2-7; TRBD1 matches 9 bases. The V and J ends lost 5 bases and 1 base, in that order; junction bases with no gene match: 6. CDR3 length: 15 amino acids. CDR1 is MNHEY and CDR2 is SVGAGI in the germline V gene. CDR3 sequence reads: CASSTGTGYSYEQYF. CDR3 in DNA: TGTGCCAGCAGTACCGGGACAGGGTATTCCTACGAGCAGTACTTC.

Points on this clone: Other DNA sequences in this sample translate to the same CDR3. CDR3 sequence reads: CASSRDTYNEQFF. In nucleotides, the CDR3 is TGCGCCAGCAGCAGGGACACCTACAATGAGCAGTTCTTC. The rearrangement uses TRBV5-1 and TRBJ2-1; D possibly corresponds to TRBD1 (6 bases). Per germline, CDR1 SGHRS and CDR2 YFSETQ. The CDR3 contains 13 residues. V was shortened by 4 bases and J by 2 bases, with 7 bases between the two germline ends.

The chain joins TRBV7-9 to TRBJ2-1; TRBD2 might be the D (6 bases). V lost 4 bases, J lost 4 bases, and 14 bases lay in between. Germline V gene data show CDR1 as SEHNR and CDR2 as FQNEAQ (reference sequence). CDR3 length: 15 amino acids. This CDR3 reads CASSSGGSSYNEQFF. The CDR3 nucleotides read TGTGCCAGCAGCTCTGGGGGGAGCTCTTACAATGAGCAGTTCTTC. The full variable domain, completed using reference TRBV7-9 and TRBJ2-1, is DTGVSQNPRHKITKRGQNVTFRCDPISEHNRLYWYRQTLGQGPEFLTYFQNEAQLEKSRLLSDRFSAERPKGSFSTLEIQRTEQGDSAMYLCASSSGGSSYNEQFFGPGTRLTVL.

This rearrangement joins TRBV19 to TRBJ2-5, with D perhaps TRBD2 (5 bases). Germline V gene sequence: CDR1 LNHDA, CDR2 SQIVND (reference sequence). This CDR3 has 15 residues. V dropped 3 bases and J dropped 5 bases, with 16 bases sitting between them. CDR3 DNA sequence: TGTGCCAGTAGTATCCGCGGGTTTGGGTCGGAGACCCAGTACTTC. It specifies CASSIRGFGSETQYF.

As for this clone: Additional DNA sequences in this sample encode the identical CDR3. The rearrangement uses TRBV9 and TRBJ2-2; D not resolved. V was pared by 0 bases and J by 3 bases, with 9 bases between. This CDR3 region has 15 residues. Germline V gene lookup returns CDR1 SGDLS and CDR2 YYNGEE. CDR3 nucleotides: TGTGCCAGCAGCGTAGTTGGTTCCTACACCGGGGAGCTGTTTTTT. Translation: CASSVVGSYTGELFF.

The V gene is TRBV7-2, the J gene TRBJ2-3; D not resolved. The CDR3 extends over 14 amino acids. Germline CDR1 and CDR2: SGHTA and FQGNSA. Trimming removed 5 bases from V and 0 bases from J, with 9 bases in between. CDR3 protein: CASSVDRSTDTQYF. For the CDR3, the DNA is TGTGCCAGCAGCGTCGACCGTAGCACAGATACGCAGTATTTT. Complete variable domain (other parts from reference TRBV7-2 and TRBJ2-3): GAGVSQSPSNKVTEKGKDVELRCDPISGHTALYWYRQSLGQGLEFLIYFQGNSAPDKSGLPSDRFSAERTGGSVSTLTIQRTQQEDSAVYLCASSVDRSTDTQYFGPGTRLTVL.

The chain has TRBV13 and TRBJ2-7; 13 bases match TRBD2. The CDR3 totals 14 residues. Germline V lookup: CDR1 PRHDT, CDR2 FYEKMQ (reference sequence). V lost 6 bases, J lost 3 bases, and 2 bases stayed unmatched. Here the CDR3 DNA reads TGTGCCAGCAGACTAGCGGGGGGGAACTACGAGCAGTACTTC. The encoded protein is CASRLAGGNYEQYF.

The CDR3 nucleotides read TGCGCCAGCAGCCAAGTACCACAGGGGGACACCGGGGAGCTGTTTTTT. It translates to CASSQVPQGDTGELFF. V gene TRBV4-1 combines with J gene TRBJ2-2, with 8 bases fitting TRBD1. CDR1 and CDR2 from the germline V gene are MGHRA and YSYEKL. Trimming took 1 base from V and 3 from J; bases not matched to a gene: 4. The CDR3 runs 16 residues.

The genes are TRBV10-3 and TRBJ1-5; maybe TRBD1 (6 bases). The V end was cut by 2 bases, the J end by 4 bases, with 6 bases between. Germline CDR1 and CDR2: ENHRY and SYGVKD. The CDR3 covers 13 residues. In nucleotides, the CDR3 is TGTGCCATCAGTGAGGACAGGAATCAGCCCCAGCATTTT. Its translation is CAISEDRNQPQHF.

The V gene is TRBV7-2, the J gene TRBJ2-7, with a weak D call TRBD1 (5 bases). This CDR3 spans 14 amino acids. Germline V gene sequence: CDR1 SGHTA, CDR2 FQGNSA. Trimming removed 5 bases from V and 3 bases from J, with 14 bases in between. The CDR3 sequence: CASSPRYRHYEQYF. The CDR3 region has the DNA TGTGCCAGCAGCCCCCGATACAGGCACTACGAGCAGTACTTC.

This chain joins TRBV11-3 and TRBJ2-1, with D perhaps matching TRBD1 (6 bases). Trimming shortened V by 0 bases and J by 5 bases, and 11 bases separated the two germline ends. The V gene's germline CDR1 is SGHNT and CDR2 YENEEA. This CDR3 has 15 residues. The CDR3 sequence is CASSLDWGQNNEQFF. Written as DNA, the CDR3 is TGTGCCAGCAGCTTAGATTGGGGACAAAACAATGAGCAGTTCTTC.

The genes are TRBV24-1 and TRBJ1-1; D remains unclear. Germline values: CDR1 KGHDR, CDR2 SFDVKD. The CDR3 length is 10 residues. V shed 5 bases and J shed 7 bases, with 4 bases lying between them. This CDR3 is CATSVDEAFF. CDR3 nucleotides: TGTGCCACCAGTGTCGATGAAGCTTTCTTT.

The chain is built from TRBV18 and TRBJ2-7; D is possibly TRBD1 or TRBD2 (5 bases each). From germline, CDR1 is KGHSH and CDR2 LQKENI. This CDR3 comprises 16 residues. The germline V and J ends were trimmed by 6 bases and 3 bases, with 21 bases remaining between them. CDR3 in amino acids: CASSRGLTLGDYEQYF. DNA for the CDR3: TGTGCCAGCTCTCGGGGCTTGACCCTCGGAGACTACGAGCAGTACTTC.

The chain combines TRBV29-1 with TRBJ1-2; D possibly corresponds to TRBD1 (5 bases). CDR3 size: 15 residues. The V end was cut by 0 bases, the J end by 4 bases, with 15 bases between. Germline CDR1 reads SQVTM; CDR2 reads ANQGSEA. DNA for the CDR3: TGCAGCGTTGAAGATCGGGGACCCACGCCCTATGGCTACACCTTC. Translating it yields CSVEDRGPTPYGYTF.

The J gene is TRBJ2-7, the V gene TRBV5-1; no reliable D call. The CDR3 extends over 15 amino acids. Germline V gene lookup returns CDR1 SGHRS and CDR2 YFSETQ. Trimming shortened V by 0 bases and J by 4 bases, and 14 bases separated the two germline ends. CDR3 sequence reads: CASSLDVGGRYEQYF. The CDR3 region has the DNA TGCGCCAGCAGCTTGGATGTGGGTGGCAGGTACGAGCAGTACTTC. Filled out from reference TRBV5-1 and TRBJ2-7, the complete variable domain reads KAGVTQTPRYLIKTRGQQVTLSCSPISGHRSVSWYQQTPGQGLQFLFEYFSETQRNKGNFPGRFSGRQFSNSRSEMNVSTLELGDSALYLCASSLDVGGRYEQYFGPGTRLTVT.

This clone was detected once. V and J are TRBV4-1 and TRBJ1-5; perhaps TRBD1 as D (6 bases). V was cut by 4 bases and J by 0 bases, with 16 bases left in between. The CDR3 totals 17 residues. Germline CDR1 reads MGHRA; CDR2 reads YSYEKL. Written as DNA, the CDR3 is TGCGCCAGCAGCCGACAGGCGATACCATATAGCAATCAGCCCCAGCATTTT. The encoded protein is CASSRQAIPYSNQPQHF.